These 21 T cell receptor beta chains share one sample of origin, sequenced in a study of radiation and T cells in renal cell carcinoma. Assay: immunoSEQ multiplex PCR; the TCRdb copy retains only in-frame clones and omits some. The sample shows approximately 170,000 clones, about 88% of them seen only once. The time point was: blood 4 weeks post-SBRT, at nephrectomy. The treatment denotes: 15 Gy SBRT to primary tumor, nephrectomy 4 weeks later. The material was blood, obtained from a patient whose treatment included radiotherapy and nephrectomy. Receptors originate from a woman aged 45-59 years with renal cell carcinoma.

This clone has only one observation. This chain connects TRBV19 to TRBJ1-4; D uncertain. Between the trimmed V and J ends, which lost 4 bases and 6 bases, there was a span of 9 bases. There are 13 residues in the CDR3. The germline V gene encodes CDR1 LNHDA and CDR2 SQIVND (reference sequence). CDR3 DNA sequence: TGTGCCAGTAGTACGGATAAGCATGAAAAACTGTTTTTT. Encoded protein: CASSTDKHEKLFF. Using reference TRBV19 and TRBJ1-4 for the parts outside the CDR3, the full variable domain is DGGITQSPKYLFRKEGQNVTLSCEQNLNHDAMYWYRQDPGQGLRLIYYSQIVNDFQKGDIAEGYSVSREKKESFPLTVTSAQKNPTAFYLCASSTDKHEKLFFGSGTQLSVL.

The chain has TRBV7-9 and TRBJ2-3; TRBD2 agrees at 12 bases. The CDR3 length is 17 residues. The junction had 7 bases not matched to a gene; V was cut back by 6 bases and J by 0 bases. Germline assignment: CDR1 SEHNR and CDR2 FQNEAQ (reference sequence). Here the CDR3 reads CASSRLAGGLSTDTQYF. The DNA for the CDR3 is TGTGCCAGCAGTCGTCTAGCGGGGGGGCTCAGCACAGATACGCAGTATTTT.

The chain has TRBV2 and TRBJ2-5; the D is unclear. Germline-derived CDR1 and CDR2 are SNHLY and FYNNEI. The V end was cut by 3 bases, the J end by 2 bases, with 13 bases between. This CDR3 contains 15 residues. CDR3 sequence reads: CASSDVGLGQETQYF. Here the CDR3 DNA reads TGTGCCAGCAGTGACGTGGGCCTCGGGCAAGAGACCCAGTACTTC.

The V gene is TRBV21-1, the J gene TRBJ1-1. TRBV21-1 corresponds to a pseudogene. This CDR3 comprises 14 residues. CDR3 in DNA: TGTGCCAGCAGCAAAAGAGAGCAGCGAAATGAAGCTTTCTTT. This gives the protein CASSKREQRNEAFF.

The genes are TRBV5-1 and TRBJ1-1; a possible D gene is TRBD1 (5 bases). Germline V lookup: CDR1 SGHRS, CDR2 YFSETQ. There are 12 residues in the CDR3. V was clipped by 0 bases and J by 7 bases, with 7 bases between them. The CDR3 sequence is CASSLGDFEAFF. The CDR3, as DNA: TGCGCCAGCAGCTTGGGGGACTTTGAAGCTTTCTTT.

This chain joins TRBV7-9 and TRBJ1-1; D possibly corresponds to TRBD1 (5 bases). The V gene lost 4 bases and the J gene lost 1 base, with 13 bases spanning the gap. The germline V gene has CDR1 SEHNR and CDR2 FQNEAQ (reference sequence). The CDR3 consists of 15 residues. For the CDR3, the DNA is TGTGCCAGCAGCTCCATGGAGGGGACGAACACTGAAGCTTTCTTT. Its translation is CASSSMEGTNTEAFF.

This clone was seen more than once but under ten times. The chain uses TRBV7-2 and TRBJ2-1; 11 positions agree with TRBD2. Germline values: CDR1 SGHTA, CDR2 FQGNSA. This CDR3 has 16 amino acids. With V trimmed by 5 bases and J by 4 bases, 7 bases remained unmatched. The CDR3 is CASSTRLAGSYNEQFF. In DNA, the CDR3 is TGTGCCAGCAGCACCCGACTAGCGGGGTCGTACAATGAGCAGTTCTTC. The whole variable domain, filled in from reference TRBV7-2 and TRBJ2-1, reads GAGVSQSPSNKVTEKGKDVELRCDPISGHTALYWYRQSLGQGLEFLIYFQGNSAPDKSGLPSDRFSAERTGGSVSTLTIQRTQQEDSAVYLCASSTRLAGSYNEQFFGPGTRLTVL.

The chain carries TRBV5-8 and TRBJ1-5; TRBD1 matches 7 bases. CDR1 SGHTS and CDR2 YDEGEE come from the germline V gene. V was clipped by 5 bases and J by 2 bases; unmatched bases: 7. The CDR3 runs 15 residues. The CDR3 region is CASSRRQGGNQPQHF. In DNA, the CDR3 is TGTGCCAGCAGTCGACGGCAGGGGGGCAATCAGCCCCAGCATTTT.

This clone was counted between two and nine times. The rearrangement uses TRBV29-1 and TRBJ2-2, with D possibly matching TRBD2 (5 bases). The germline V gene has CDR1 SQVTM and CDR2 ANQGSEA. Trimming left V 1 base short and J 0 bases short, with 9 bases between. The CDR3 length is 15 residues. The CDR3 protein is CSVEGAGANTGELFF. The CDR3 DNA follows: TGCAGCGTTGAAGGTGCGGGTGCGAACACCGGGGAGCTGTTTTTT.

CDR3 in amino acids: CASSGTGGGQPQHF. In DNA, the CDR3 is TGTGCCAGTAGCGGGACAGGGGGTGGGCAGCCCCAGCATTTT. The rearrangement joins TRBV19 to TRBJ1-5, with 11 positions matching TRBD1. V shed 6 bases and J 7 bases; nucleotides not matched to a gene: 5. Germline CDR1 reads LNHDA; CDR2 reads SQIVND (reference sequence). The CDR3 spans 14 residues.

Concerning this clone itself: At one end the junction does not follow the germline gene, possibly because of a read error. The genes are TRBV7-9 and TRBJ1-2; weak D call: TRBD1 (6 bases). In germline, CDR1 is SEHNR, CDR2 FQNEAQ (reference sequence). The CDR3 runs to 13 residues. In nucleotides, the CDR3 is TGTGCCAGCAGCTTAGAGTTCGGGGACATTTCCCCCTTC. It translates to CASSLEFGDISPF.

The V gene is TRBV15, the J gene TRBJ1-1; D perhaps matches TRBD1 (5 bases). Germline loops: CDR1 LNHNV, CDR2 YYDKDF (reference sequence). The CDR3 loop spans 13 amino acids. The V end was cut by 4 bases, the J end by 7 bases, with 13 bases between. DNA of the CDR3: TGTGCCACCAGCATACCTTGGGGGGGTGAAGCTTTCTTT. It yields the protein CATSIPWGGEAFF.

The chain has TRBV6-1 and TRBJ2-6, with 9 nucleotides matching TRBD1. The CDR3 has 20 amino acids. Germline CDR1 is MNHNS and CDR2 is SASEGT. The V segment lost 2 bases and the J segment 2 bases; nucleotides outside the gene matches: 13. The CDR3 DNA reads TGTGCCAGCAGTGAACGGCCGGGGACAGGGAGTATTCCTGGGGCCAACGTCCTGACTTTC. It yields the protein CASSERPGTGSIPGANVLTF.

V usage is TRBV6-1 and J usage is TRBJ2-5, with TRBD2 identical over 8 bases. The V and J ends lost 3 bases and 6 bases, in that order; junction bases with no gene match: 9. This CDR3 has 15 residues. Per the germline V gene, CDR1 is MNHNS and CDR2 is SASEGT. The CDR3 spells CASSDPGGPKKTQYF. CDR3 coding DNA: TGTGCCAGCAGTGATCCGGGGGGGCCGAAAAAGACCCAGTACTTC.

The gene calls are TRBV7-6 and TRBJ1-6; TRBD1 might be the D (5 bases). Germline CDR1 reads SGHVS; CDR2 reads FNYEAQ. V was cut by 6 bases and J by 6 bases, with 12 bases left in between. There are 14 residues in the CDR3. This chain's CDR3 is CASRLDSSNSPLHF. The CDR3, as DNA: TGTGCCAGCAGGCTAGACAGTTCTAATTCACCCCTCCACTTT.

The chain carries TRBV19 and TRBJ1-2; 9 bases map to TRBD1. V lost 6 bases and J lost 1; bases outside the gene matches: 3. The CDR3 loop spans 14 amino acids. Germline-derived CDR1 and CDR2 are LNHDA and SQIVND (reference sequence). The CDR3 nucleotides are TGTGCCAGTAGCCGGACAGGGGTTAACTATGGCTACACCTTC. Translating gives CASSRTGVNYGYTF.

The chain couples TRBV18 to TRBJ1-3; 7 bases are a match to TRBD1. Germline loops: CDR1 KGHSH, CDR2 LQKENI. The J segment lost 0 bases and the V segment lost 1 base, leaving 6 bases of the junction unmatched. The CDR3 runs to 17 residues. The DNA for the CDR3 is TGTGCCAGCTCACCACGACAGGGAAGTAACTCTGGAAACACCATATATTTT. The encoded protein is CASSPRQGSNSGNTIYF. Using reference TRBV18 and TRBJ1-3 for the parts outside the CDR3, the full variable domain is NAGVMQNPRHLVRRRGQEARLRCSPMKGHSHVYWYRQLPEEGLKFMVYLQKENIIDESGMPKERFSAEFPKEGPSILRIQQVVRGDSAAYFCASSPRQGSNSGNTIYFGEGSWLTVV.

The rearrangement links TRBV7-9 to TRBJ2-1; 7 positions agree with TRBD2. The J segment lost 8 bases and the V segment lost 5 bases, leaving 18 bases of the junction unmatched. The CDR3 sequence is 17 residues long. The germline CDR1 and CDR2 sequences are SEHNR and FQNEAQ (reference sequence). CDR3 protein: CASSPTLRRRGRDEQFF. The DNA for the CDR3 is TGTGCCAGCAGCCCCACCCTACGCCGGCGGGGGAGGGATGAGCAGTTCTTC.

This chain connects TRBV9 to TRBJ2-1, with a tentative D call TRBD1 (5 bases). Trimming took 0 bases from V and 0 from J, leaving 13 bases between them. This CDR3 comprises 17 residues. Germline assignment: CDR1 SGDLS and CDR2 YYNGEE. The CDR3 loop reads CASSVGRGESSYNEQFF. CDR3 DNA: TGTGCCAGCAGCGTAGGAAGGGGCGAGAGCTCCTACAATGAGCAGTTCTTC.

This rearrangement joins TRBV7-2 to TRBJ2-2; D is uncertain. CDR1 is SGHTA and CDR2 is FQGNSA in the germline V gene. V was pared by 7 bases and J by 4 bases, with 10 bases between. This CDR3 region has 13 residues. The CDR3 here is CASTESRTGELFF. DNA of the CDR3: TGTGCCAGCACCGAATCACGCACCGGGGAGCTGTTTTTT.

V is TRBV6-5 and J is TRBJ1-3; the D gene is possibly TRBD1 (5 bases). Trimming removed 6 bases from V and 4 bases from J, with 10 bases in between. The CDR3 is made up of 13 amino acids. Germline CDR1 is MNHEY and CDR2 is SVGAGI. The CDR3 bases are TGTGCCAGCAGGACACCAGGGGGAAACACCATATATTTT. Its translation is CASRTPGGNTIYF.